The 9 T cell receptor beta chains reported below all come from one sample, sequenced in a study of T cells after posttransplantation cyclophosphamide. The naive gate required viable CD3+CD4+ or CD3+CD8+ cells with CCR7+CD45RA+CD45RO-CD95-CD27+CD28+ phenotype. TCRdb keeps only in-frame clones here, not all; method: immunoSEQ multiplex PCR. This sample has 31,000 or so clones, with about 89% found just once. Sequencing was done on a sample of naive CD4+ T cells sorted from PBMCs. The receptors stem from a woman in her sixties or seventies in good health, CMV-negative, and a related stem cell transplant donor.

The chain joins TRBV11-2 to TRBJ2-1, with 10 nucleotides matching TRBD2. CDR3 length: 16 amino acids. With 5 bases clipped from V and 7 bases from J, the junction kept 11 bases outside the gene matches. Germline CDR1 reads SGHAT; CDR2 reads FQNNGV. In DNA form, the CDR3 reads TGTGCCAGCAGCCGCATTCAGGGGACTAGCGTTAATGAGCAGTTCTTC. It codes for CASSRIQGTSVNEQFF.

This chain joins TRBV11-3 and TRBJ1-1, with D hard to call. The V gene lost 1 base and the J gene lost 1 base, with 10 bases spanning the gap. Looked up from germline, CDR1 is SGHNT and CDR2 is YENEEA. This CDR3 has 15 amino acids. CDR3 nucleotides: TGTGCCAGCAGCTTAGGAGGGAAGAGGAACACTGAAGCTTTCTTT. Its protein product is CASSLGGKRNTEAFF.

The V gene is TRBV28, the J gene TRBJ1-2, with a weak D call TRBD1 (6 bases). The CDR3 contains 15 residues. The germline V gene encodes CDR1 MDHEN and CDR2 SYDVKM. V was pared by 6 bases and J by 3 bases, with 17 bases between. The CDR3 protein is CASSSLTGQYYGYTF. CDR3 DNA sequence: TGTGCCAGCAGCTCTTTGACTGGACAGTACTATGGCTACACCTTC.

The V gene is TRBV7-9, the J gene TRBJ2-5; D perhaps matches TRBD1 (5 bases). This CDR3 has 14 residues. The germline V gene encodes CDR1 SEHNR and CDR2 FQNEAQ (reference sequence). Trimming pared 0 bases from V and 3 bases from J, leaving 8 bases between. CDR3 residues: CASSLALGEETQYF. The CDR3 bases are TGTGCCAGCAGCTTAGCGTTAGGGGAAGAGACCCAGTACTTC. The full variable domain, its missing parts supplied by reference TRBV7-9 and TRBJ2-5, is DTGVSQNPRHKITKRGQNVTFRCDPISEHNRLYWYRQTLGQGPEFLTYFQNEAQLEKSRLLSDRFSAERPKGSFSTLEIQRTEQGDSAMYLCASSLALGEETQYFGPGTRLLVL.

V is TRBV5-6 and J is TRBJ2-7, with D perhaps matching TRBD2 (6 bases). This CDR3 has 17 residues. CDR1 SGHDT and CDR2 YYEEEE come from the germline V gene. V was trimmed by 6 bases and J by 0 bases, leaving 22 bases between them. The CDR3 loop reads CASTRRGSGTLSYEQYF. Here the CDR3 DNA reads TGTGCCAGCACCCGAAGGGGTAGCGGAACCCTCTCCTACGAGCAGTACTTC.

The J gene is TRBJ2-7, the V gene TRBV10-3; possibly TRBD1 for D (5 bases). Germline-derived CDR1 and CDR2 are ENHRY and SYGVKD. V lost 10 bases, J lost 5 bases, and 18 bases lay in between. There are 13 residues in the CDR3. CDR3 DNA sequence: TGTGCCACCGCGATTGCGCAGGGTAACGAGCAGTACTTC. It specifies CATAIAQGNEQYF.

The chain links TRBV6-4 to TRBJ2-3; possibly TRBD1 for D (7 bases). The CDR3 covers 16 residues. Germline CDR1 is MRHNA and CDR2 is SNTAGT. The V end was cut by 4 bases, the J end by 0 bases, with 14 bases between. CDR3 in amino acids: CASSAKGAGSTDTQYF. CDR3 sequence (DNA): TGTGCCAGCAGTGCAAAGGGGGCGGGGAGCACAGATACGCAGTATTTT.

This sequence joins TRBV6-5 and TRBJ2-3; a weak D match, TRBD1 (5 bases). The germline V gene encodes CDR1 MNHEY and CDR2 SVGAGI. V was pared by 7 bases and J by 6 bases, with 8 bases between. The CDR3 is made up of 11 amino acids. As DNA, the CDR3 is TGTGCCAGCATTAAGGGGGATACGCAGTATTTT. Its translation: CASIKGDTQYF.

The CDR3 here is CSVGFLIVLAGAGDTQYF. The CDR3 DNA is TGCAGCGTGGGGTTTCTTATAGTCCTAGCGGGGGCCGGGGATACGCAGTATTTT. The chain employs TRBV29-1 and TRBJ2-3; 10 positions match TRBD2. Losses at the gene ends were 6 bases for V and 6 bases for J; bases not matched to a gene: 21. Germline CDR1 and CDR2: SQVTM and ANQGSEA. The CDR3 runs to 18 residues.